This TCR beta chain was documented in a study of blood T cell repertoires in COVID-19. Germline V gene data show CDR1 as MNHEY and CDR2 as SMNVEV (reference sequence). V lost 5 bases and J lost 5, with 7 bases in between. The CDR3 is made up of 12 amino acids. There are a few counts of this clone. The data were produced by immunoSEQ multiplex PCR, yet TCRdb's version contains in-frame clones alone and is incomplete. The sample has about 75,000 clones, 70% to 80% seen once. The sequence came from a woman aged 80 or over with active or convalescent COVID-19. V is TRBV27 and J is TRBJ2-1; D is ambiguous. Sequenced sample: peripheral blood. The CDR3 coding sequence is TGTGCCAGCAGTCCGAGGAACAATGAGCAGTTCTTC. Protein product: CASSPRNNEQFF.